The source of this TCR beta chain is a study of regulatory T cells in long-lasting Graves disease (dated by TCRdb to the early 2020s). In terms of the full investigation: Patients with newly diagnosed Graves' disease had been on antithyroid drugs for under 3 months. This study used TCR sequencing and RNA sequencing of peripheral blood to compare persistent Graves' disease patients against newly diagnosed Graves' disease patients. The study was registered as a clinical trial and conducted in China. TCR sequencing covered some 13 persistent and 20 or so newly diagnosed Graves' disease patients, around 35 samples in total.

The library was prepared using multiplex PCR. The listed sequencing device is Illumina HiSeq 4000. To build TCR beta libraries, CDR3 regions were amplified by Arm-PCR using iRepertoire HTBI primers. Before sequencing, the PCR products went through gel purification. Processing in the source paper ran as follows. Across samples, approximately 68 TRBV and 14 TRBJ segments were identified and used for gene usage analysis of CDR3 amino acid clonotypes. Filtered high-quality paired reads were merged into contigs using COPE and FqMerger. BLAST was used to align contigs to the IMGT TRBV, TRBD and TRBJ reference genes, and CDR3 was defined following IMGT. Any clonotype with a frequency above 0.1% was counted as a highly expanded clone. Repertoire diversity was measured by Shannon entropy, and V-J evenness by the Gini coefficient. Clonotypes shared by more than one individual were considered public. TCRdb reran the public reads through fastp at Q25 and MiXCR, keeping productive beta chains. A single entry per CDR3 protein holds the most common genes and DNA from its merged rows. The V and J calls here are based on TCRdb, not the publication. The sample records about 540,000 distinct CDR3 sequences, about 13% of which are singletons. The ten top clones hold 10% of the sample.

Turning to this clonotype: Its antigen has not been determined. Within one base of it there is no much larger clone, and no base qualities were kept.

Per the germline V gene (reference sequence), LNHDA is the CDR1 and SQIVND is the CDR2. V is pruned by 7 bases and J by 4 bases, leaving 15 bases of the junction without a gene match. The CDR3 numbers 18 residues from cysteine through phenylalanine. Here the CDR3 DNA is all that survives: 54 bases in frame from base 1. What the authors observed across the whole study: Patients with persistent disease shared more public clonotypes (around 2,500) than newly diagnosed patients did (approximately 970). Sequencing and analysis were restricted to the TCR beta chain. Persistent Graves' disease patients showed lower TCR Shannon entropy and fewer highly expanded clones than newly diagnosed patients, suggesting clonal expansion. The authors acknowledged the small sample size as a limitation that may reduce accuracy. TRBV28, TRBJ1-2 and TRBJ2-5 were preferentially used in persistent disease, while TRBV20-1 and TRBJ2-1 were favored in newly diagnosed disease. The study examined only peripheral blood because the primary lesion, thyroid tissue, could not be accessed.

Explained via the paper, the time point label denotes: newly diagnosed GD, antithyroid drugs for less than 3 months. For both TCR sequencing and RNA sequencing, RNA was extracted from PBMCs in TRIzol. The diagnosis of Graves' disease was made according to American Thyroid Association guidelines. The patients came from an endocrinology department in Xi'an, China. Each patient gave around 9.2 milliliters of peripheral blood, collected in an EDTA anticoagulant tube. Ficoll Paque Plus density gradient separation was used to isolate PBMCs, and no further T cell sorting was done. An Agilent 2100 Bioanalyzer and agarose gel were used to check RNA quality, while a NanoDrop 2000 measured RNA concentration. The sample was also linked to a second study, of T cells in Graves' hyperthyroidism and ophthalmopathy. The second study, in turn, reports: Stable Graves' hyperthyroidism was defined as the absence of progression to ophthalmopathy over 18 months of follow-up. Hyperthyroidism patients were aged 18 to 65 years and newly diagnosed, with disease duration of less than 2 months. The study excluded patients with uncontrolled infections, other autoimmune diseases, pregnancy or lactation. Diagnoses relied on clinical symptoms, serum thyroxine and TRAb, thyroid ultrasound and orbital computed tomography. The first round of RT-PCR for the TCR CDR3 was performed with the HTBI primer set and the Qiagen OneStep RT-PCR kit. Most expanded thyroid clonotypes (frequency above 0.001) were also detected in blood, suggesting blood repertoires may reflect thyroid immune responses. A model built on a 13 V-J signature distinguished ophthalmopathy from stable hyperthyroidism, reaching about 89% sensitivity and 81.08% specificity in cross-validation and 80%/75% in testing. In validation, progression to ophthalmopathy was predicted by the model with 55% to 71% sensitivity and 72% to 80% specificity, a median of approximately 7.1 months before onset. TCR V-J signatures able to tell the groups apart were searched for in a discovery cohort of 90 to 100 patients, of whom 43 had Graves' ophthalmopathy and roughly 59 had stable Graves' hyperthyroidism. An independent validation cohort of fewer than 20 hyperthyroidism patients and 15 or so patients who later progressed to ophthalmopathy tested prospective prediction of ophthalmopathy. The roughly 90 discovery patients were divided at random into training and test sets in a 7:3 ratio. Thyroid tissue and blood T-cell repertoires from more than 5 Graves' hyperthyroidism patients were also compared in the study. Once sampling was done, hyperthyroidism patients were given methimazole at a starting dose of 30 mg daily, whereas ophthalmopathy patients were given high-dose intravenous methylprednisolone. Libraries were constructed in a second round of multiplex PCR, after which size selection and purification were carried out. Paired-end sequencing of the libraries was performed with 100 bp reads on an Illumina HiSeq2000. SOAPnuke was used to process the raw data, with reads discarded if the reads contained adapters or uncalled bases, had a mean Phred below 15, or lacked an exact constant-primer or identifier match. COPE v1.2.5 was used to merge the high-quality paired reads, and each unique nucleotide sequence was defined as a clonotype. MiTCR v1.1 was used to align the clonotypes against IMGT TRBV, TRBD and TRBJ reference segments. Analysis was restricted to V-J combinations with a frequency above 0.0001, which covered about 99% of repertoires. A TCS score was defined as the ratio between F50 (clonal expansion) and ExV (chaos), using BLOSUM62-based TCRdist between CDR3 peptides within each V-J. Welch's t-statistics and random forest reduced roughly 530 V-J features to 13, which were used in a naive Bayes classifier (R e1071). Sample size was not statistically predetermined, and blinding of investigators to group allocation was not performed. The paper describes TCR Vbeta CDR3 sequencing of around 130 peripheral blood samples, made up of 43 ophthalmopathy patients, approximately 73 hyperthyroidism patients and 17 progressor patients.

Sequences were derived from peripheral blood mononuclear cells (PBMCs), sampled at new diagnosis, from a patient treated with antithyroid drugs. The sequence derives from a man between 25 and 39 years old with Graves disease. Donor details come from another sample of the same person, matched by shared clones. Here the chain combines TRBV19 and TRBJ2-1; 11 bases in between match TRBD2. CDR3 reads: CASNSIGLTSGGYNEQFF. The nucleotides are TGTGCCAGTAATTCGATAGGACTCACTAGCGGGGGATACAATGAGCAGTTCTTC. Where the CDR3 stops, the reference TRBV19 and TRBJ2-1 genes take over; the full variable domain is DGGITQSPKYLFRKEGQNVTLSCEQNLNHDAMYWYRQDPGQGLRLIYYSQIVNDFQKGDIAEGYSVSREKKESFPLTVTSAQKNPTAFYLCASNSIGLTSGGYNEQFFGPGTRLTVL.